The clone carrying this T cell receptor (beta chain) was seen many times. The data originate from a study of response to subunit inactivated influenza vaccine. One entry per CDR3 protein, called by TCRdb with MiXCR from the RT-PCR reads. The sample lists under 750,000 distinct CDR3 sequences, roughly 10% seen once, with around 9.6% in the top ten. The CDR3 contains 15 residues. J was trimmed by 4 bases and V by 5 bases; bases with no gene match: 7. The germline V gene has CDR1 MNHEY and CDR2 SVGEGT. This receptor was taken from a man in his forties or fifties who received an inactivated influenza vaccine. The J gene is TRBJ2-1, the V gene TRBV6-2 or TRBV6-3; 8 positions agree with TRBD1. Material: PBMCs from blood, obtained on the day of vaccination. CDR3 in DNA: TGTGCCAGCAGTAAATACAGGGGGATATACAATGAGCAGTTCTTC. This translates into CASSKYRGIYNEQFF.